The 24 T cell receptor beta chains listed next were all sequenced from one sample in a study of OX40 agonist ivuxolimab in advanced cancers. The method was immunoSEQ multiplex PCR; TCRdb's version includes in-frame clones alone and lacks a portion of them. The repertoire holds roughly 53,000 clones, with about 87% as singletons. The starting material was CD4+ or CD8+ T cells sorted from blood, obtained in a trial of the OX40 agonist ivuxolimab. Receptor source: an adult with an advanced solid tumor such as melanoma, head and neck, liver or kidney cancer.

The CDR3 protein is CASSWGRDYGYTF. Written as DNA, the CDR3 is TGTGCCAGCAGTTGGGGCAGGGACTATGGCTACACCTTC. This chain joins TRBV6-5 and TRBJ1-2; tentatively, D is TRBD1 (5 bases). The germline gives CDR1 MNHEY, CDR2 SVGAGI. CDR3 size: 13 residues. V lost 4 bases to trimming and J lost 3 bases, with 9 bases between them.

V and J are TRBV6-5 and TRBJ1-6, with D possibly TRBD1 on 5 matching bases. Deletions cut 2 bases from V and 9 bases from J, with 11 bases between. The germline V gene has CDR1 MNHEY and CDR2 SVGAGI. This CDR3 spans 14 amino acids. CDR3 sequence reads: CASSYRQGPSPLHF. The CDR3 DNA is TGTGCCAGCAGTTACCGGCAGGGTCCTTCACCCCTCCACTTT.

The CDR3 loop is CASSLGGVWGSETQYF. CDR3 nucleotide sequence: TGTGCCAGCAGCTTAGGGGGAGTGTGGGGCTCGGAGACCCAGTACTTC. V gene TRBV7-2 combines with J gene TRBJ2-5; TRBD1 or TRBD2 may be the D gene (5 bases each). Germline V CDR1 and CDR2: SGHTA, FQGNSA. The V end lost 1 base, the J end lost 5 bases, and 17 bases lay between the germline ends. This CDR3 is built from 16 residues.

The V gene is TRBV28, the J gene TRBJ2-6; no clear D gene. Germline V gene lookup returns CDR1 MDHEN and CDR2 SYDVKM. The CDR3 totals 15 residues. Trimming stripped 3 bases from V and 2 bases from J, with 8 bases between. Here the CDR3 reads CASSLYGAGANVLTF. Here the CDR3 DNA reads TGTGCCAGCAGTTTGTATGGGGCTGGGGCCAACGTCCTGACTTTC.

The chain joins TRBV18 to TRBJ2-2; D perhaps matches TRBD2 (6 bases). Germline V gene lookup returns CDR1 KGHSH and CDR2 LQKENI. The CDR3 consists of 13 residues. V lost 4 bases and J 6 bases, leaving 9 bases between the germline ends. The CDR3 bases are TGTGCCAGCTCACTGGGACTCGCCGGGGAGCTGTTTTTT. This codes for CASSLGLAGELFF.

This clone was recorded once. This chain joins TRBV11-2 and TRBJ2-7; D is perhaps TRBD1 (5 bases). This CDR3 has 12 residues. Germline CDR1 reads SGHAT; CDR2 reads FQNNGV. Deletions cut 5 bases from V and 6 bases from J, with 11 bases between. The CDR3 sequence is CASSPQGGEQYF. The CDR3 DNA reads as TGTGCCAGCAGCCCCCAGGGTGGCGAGCAGTACTTC.

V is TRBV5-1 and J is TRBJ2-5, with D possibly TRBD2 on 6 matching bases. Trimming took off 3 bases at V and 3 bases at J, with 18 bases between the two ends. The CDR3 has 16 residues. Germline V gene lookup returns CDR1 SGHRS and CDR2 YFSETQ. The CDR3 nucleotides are TGCGCCAGCAGCTCCCGGGAGTCTGGCGGTAAAGAGACCCAGTACTTC. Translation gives CASSSRESGGKETQYF.

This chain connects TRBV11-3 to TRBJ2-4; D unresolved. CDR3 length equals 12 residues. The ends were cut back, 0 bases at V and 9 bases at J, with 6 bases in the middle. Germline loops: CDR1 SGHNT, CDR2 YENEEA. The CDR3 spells CASSLDPGIQYF. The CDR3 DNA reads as TGTGCCAGCAGCTTAGATCCCGGCATTCAGTACTTC.

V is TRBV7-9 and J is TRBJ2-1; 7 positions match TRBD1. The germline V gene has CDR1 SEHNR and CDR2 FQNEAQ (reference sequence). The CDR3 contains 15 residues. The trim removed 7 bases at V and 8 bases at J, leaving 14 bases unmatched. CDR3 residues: CASTLRGLGRDEQFF. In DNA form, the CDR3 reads TGTGCCAGCACCCTAAGGGGGCTAGGACGGGATGAGCAGTTCTTC.

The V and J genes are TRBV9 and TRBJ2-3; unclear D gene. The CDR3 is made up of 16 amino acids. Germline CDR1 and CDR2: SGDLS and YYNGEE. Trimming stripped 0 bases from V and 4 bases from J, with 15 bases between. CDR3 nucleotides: TGTGCCAGCAGCGTAGGGGGTGGAGCCGTACCAGATACGCAGTATTTT. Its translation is CASSVGGGAVPDTQYF.

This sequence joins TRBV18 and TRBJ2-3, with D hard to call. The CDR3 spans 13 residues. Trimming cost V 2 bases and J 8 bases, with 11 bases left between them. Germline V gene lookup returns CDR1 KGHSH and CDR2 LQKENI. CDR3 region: CASSPVPTGTQYF. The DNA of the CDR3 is TGTGCCAGCTCACCAGTTCCCACTGGTACGCAGTATTTT.

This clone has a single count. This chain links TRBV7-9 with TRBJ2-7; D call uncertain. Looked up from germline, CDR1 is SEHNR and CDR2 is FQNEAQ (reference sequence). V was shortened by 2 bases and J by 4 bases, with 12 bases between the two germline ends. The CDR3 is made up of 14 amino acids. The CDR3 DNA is TGTGCCAGCAGCTTATTAGGCGCAAATTACGAGCAGTACTTC. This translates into CASSLLGANYEQYF.

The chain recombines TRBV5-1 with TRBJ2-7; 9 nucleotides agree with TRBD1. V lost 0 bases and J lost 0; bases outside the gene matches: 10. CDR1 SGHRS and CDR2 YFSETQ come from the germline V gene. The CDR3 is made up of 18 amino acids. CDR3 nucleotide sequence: TGCGCCAGCAGCTTGGCGAGATCCGGGACAGGGAGCTCCTACGAGCAGTACTTC. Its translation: CASSLARSGTGSSYEQYF. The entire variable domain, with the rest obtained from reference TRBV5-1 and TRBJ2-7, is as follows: KAGVTQTPRYLIKTRGQQVTLSCSPISGHRSVSWYQQTPGQGLQFLFEYFSETQRNKGNFPGRFSGRQFSNSRSEMNVSTLELGDSALYLCASSLARSGTGSSYEQYFGPGTRLTVT.

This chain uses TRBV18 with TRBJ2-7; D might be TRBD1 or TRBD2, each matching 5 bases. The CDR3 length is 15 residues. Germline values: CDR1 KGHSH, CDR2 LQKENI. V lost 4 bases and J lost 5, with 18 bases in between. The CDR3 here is CASSLRDGVFHEQYF. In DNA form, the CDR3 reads TGTGCCAGCTCACTCCGGGACGGTGTGTTCCACGAGCAGTACTTC.

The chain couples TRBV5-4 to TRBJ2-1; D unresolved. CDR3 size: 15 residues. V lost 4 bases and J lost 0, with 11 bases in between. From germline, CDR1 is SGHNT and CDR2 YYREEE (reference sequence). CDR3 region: CASSVQKSSYNEQFF. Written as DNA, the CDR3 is TGTGCCAGCAGCGTCCAGAAAAGCTCCTACAATGAGCAGTTCTTC.

CDR3 sequence: CASSLPTGTDTQYF. The CDR3 coding sequence is TGTGCCAGCAGCTTGCCGACAGGCACAGATACGCAGTATTTT. The chain employs TRBV5-4 and TRBJ2-3, with D maybe TRBD1 (5 bases). This CDR3 comprises 14 residues. V shed 1 base and J shed 1 base, with 7 bases lying between them. Germline assignment: CDR1 SGHNT and CDR2 YYREEE (reference sequence).

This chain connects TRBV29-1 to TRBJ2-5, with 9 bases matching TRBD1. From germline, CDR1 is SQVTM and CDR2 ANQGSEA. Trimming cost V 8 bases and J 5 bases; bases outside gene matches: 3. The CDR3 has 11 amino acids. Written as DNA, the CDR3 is TGCAGCACCGACAGGGGGGAGACCCAGTACTTC. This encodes CSTDRGETQYF.

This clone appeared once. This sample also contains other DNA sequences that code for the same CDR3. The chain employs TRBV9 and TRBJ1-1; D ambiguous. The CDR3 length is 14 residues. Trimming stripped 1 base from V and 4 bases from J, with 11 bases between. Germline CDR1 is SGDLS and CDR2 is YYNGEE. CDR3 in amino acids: CASSVRTAGTEAFF. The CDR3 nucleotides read TGTGCCAGCAGCGTACGCACCGCGGGCACTGAAGCTTTCTTT.

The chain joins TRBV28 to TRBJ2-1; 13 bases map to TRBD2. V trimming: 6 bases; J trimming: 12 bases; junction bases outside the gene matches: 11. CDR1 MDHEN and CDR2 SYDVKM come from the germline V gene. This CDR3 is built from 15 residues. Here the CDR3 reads CASSPQLAGGWGQFF. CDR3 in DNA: TGTGCCAGCAGCCCCCAACTAGCGGGGGGGTGGGGGCAGTTCTTC.

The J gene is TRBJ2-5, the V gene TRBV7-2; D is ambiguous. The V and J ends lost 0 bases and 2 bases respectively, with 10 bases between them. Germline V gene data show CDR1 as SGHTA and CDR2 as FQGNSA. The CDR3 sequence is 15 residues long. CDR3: CASSLALMLQETQYF. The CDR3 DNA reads TGTGCCAGCAGCTTAGCGCTTATGCTTCAAGAGACCCAGTACTTC.

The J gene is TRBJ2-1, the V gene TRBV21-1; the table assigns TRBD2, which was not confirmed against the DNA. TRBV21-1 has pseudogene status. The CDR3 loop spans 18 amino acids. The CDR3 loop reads CASSKKPCLRRMNNEQFF. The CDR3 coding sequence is TGTGCCAGCAGCAAAAAGCCCTGTCTGCGGAGAATGAACAATGAGCAGTTCTTC.

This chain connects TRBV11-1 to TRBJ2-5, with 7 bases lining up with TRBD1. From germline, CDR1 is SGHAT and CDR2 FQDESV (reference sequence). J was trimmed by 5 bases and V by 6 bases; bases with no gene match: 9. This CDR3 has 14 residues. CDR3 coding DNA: TGTGCCAGCAGTTCCCGAGGGGGCAGGGAGACCCAGTACTTC. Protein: CASSSRGGRETQYF.

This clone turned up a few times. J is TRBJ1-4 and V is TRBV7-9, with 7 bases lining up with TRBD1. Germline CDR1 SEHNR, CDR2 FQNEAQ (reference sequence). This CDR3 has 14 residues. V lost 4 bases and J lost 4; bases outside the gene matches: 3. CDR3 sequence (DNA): TGTGCCAGCAGCTGGGGACAGAATAATGAAAAACTGTTTTTT. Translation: CASSWGQNNEKLFF.

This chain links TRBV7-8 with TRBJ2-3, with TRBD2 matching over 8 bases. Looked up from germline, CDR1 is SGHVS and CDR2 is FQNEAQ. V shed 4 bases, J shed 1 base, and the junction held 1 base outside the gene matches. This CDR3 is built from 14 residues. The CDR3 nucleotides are TGTGCCAGCAGCTCGACTAGCGGCACAGATACGCAGTATTTT. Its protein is CASSSTSGTDTQYF.